A single sample is the source of the 20 T cell receptor beta chains below, sequenced in a study of T cells after yellow fever vaccination. Each CDR3 protein is one row after TCRdb ran MiXCR on the 5' RACE reads. The sample has under 150,000 distinct CDR3 sequences, roughly 8.2% seen once; the top ten hold approximately 0.78%. The input for sequencing was CD4+ T cells sorted from PBMCs, taken 5 days after the yellow fever booster vaccination. The receptors were gathered from a man aged 30 to 45 who received the YFV17D yellow fever vaccine.

This clonotype appeared many times. This chain uses TRBV7-2 with TRBJ2-7, with 8 bases aligning to TRBD1. The CDR3 covers 15 residues. CDR1 SGHTA and CDR2 FQGNSA come from the germline V gene. J was trimmed by 7 bases and V by 5 bases; bases with no gene match: 13. The CDR3 DNA reads TGTGCCAGCAGCCCCCGCGCGACAGGGGCTGGGGAGCAGTACTTC. Amino acid sequence: CASSPRATGAGEQYF.

This clonotype came up many times. The chain couples TRBV10-3 to TRBJ2-7; tentative D call: TRBD1 (6 bases). Germline V CDR1 and CDR2: ENHRY, SYGVKD. Trimming shortened V by 0 bases and J by 0 bases, and 12 bases separated the two germline ends. The CDR3 extends over 16 amino acids. The CDR3 sequence: CAISESARDNSYEQYF. DNA for the CDR3: TGTGCCATCAGTGAGTCGGCTCGGGACAACTCCTACGAGCAGTACTTC.

This clonotype was recorded at least ten times. The chain employs TRBV9 and TRBJ2-2; D might be TRBD2 (6 bases). This CDR3 has 16 amino acids. The germline gives CDR1 SGDLS, CDR2 YYNGEE. Trimming removed 4 bases from V and 1 base from J, with 14 bases in between. The CDR3 region has the DNA TGTGCCAGCAGCCCCCGGACTACGGGGAACACCGGGGAGCTGTTTTTT. It encodes CASSPRTTGNTGELFF.

This clonotype was seen many times. The chain has TRBV20-1 and TRBJ1-4; D gene unclear. The CDR3 runs 11 residues. Germline CDR1 is DFQATT and CDR2 is SNEGSKA (reference sequence). The CDR3 is CSGLENEKLFF. The DNA of the CDR3 is TGCAGCGGACTAGAAAATGAAAAACTGTTTTTT.

V is TRBV20-1 and J is TRBJ2-2; D gene ambiguous. CDR1 is DFQATT and CDR2 is SNEGSKA in the germline V gene (reference sequence). The CDR3 consists of 13 residues. Trimming pared 8 bases from V and 2 bases from J, leaving 12 bases between. The CDR3 DNA reads as TGCAGTAAGGTTTTGGGAAACACCGGGGAGCTGTTTTTT. It translates to CSKVLGNTGELFF.

This clonotype was seen at least ten times. V and J are TRBV20-1 and TRBJ2-3, with 7 bases identical to TRBD1. Germline V gives CDR1 DFQATT, CDR2 SNEGSKA (reference sequence). The V gene end was trimmed by 0 bases and the J gene end by 3 bases; junction bases not matched to a gene: 6. The length of the CDR3 is 15 residues. CDR3 sequence reads: CSARDPEGATDTQYF. DNA for the CDR3: TGCAGTGCTAGAGACCCAGAGGGGGCTACAGATACGCAGTATTTT.

In its sample, this clonotype was seen many times. This sequence joins TRBV11-2 and TRBJ2-5; the D is unclear. V lost 1 base to trimming and J lost 7 bases, with 16 bases between them. Germline loops: CDR1 SGHAT, CDR2 FQNNGV. The CDR3 loop spans 15 amino acids. CDR3 in amino acids: CASSLGGSKRRTQYF. DNA for the CDR3: TGTGCCAGCAGCTTAGGAGGAAGCAAAAGAAGGACCCAGTACTTC.

This clonotype was seen more than once but under ten times. CDR3 bases: TGTGCCAGCAGCTTGAAACTAGCAGAAGAGACCCAGTACTTC. Its protein is CASSLKLAEETQYF. The chain recombines TRBV5-4 with TRBJ2-5, with D possibly matching TRBD2 (6 bases). Germline CDR1 reads SGHNT; CDR2 reads YYREEE (reference sequence). This CDR3 contains 14 residues. Trimming took 1 base from V and 3 from J, leaving 10 bases between them.

This clonotype appeared many times. This chain connects TRBV7-6 to TRBJ2-3, with 11 bases identical to TRBD2. The germline CDR1 and CDR2 sequences are SGHVS and FNYEAQ. The CDR3 runs 16 residues. Germline trimming cut 3 bases from V and 0 bases from J; bases unmatched to any gene: 2. The CDR3 DNA reads TGTGCCAGCAGCTTGTTAGCGGGAGGGAGCACAGATACGCAGTATTTT. This gives the protein CASSLLAGGSTDTQYF.

This clonotype was counted many times. The V call is TRBV5-1, the J call TRBJ2-7, with 7 bases aligning to TRBD1. The CDR3 consists of 14 residues. V trimming: 4 bases; J trimming: 5 bases; junction bases outside the gene matches: 9. Per germline, CDR1 SGHRS and CDR2 YFSETQ. CDR3 sequence: CASSPLQGKDEQYF. CDR3 bases: TGCGCCAGCAGCCCACTACAGGGGAAGGACGAGCAGTACTTC.

At least ten counts were recorded for this clonotype. The rearrangement uses TRBV27 and TRBJ2-6; TRBD1 matches 7 bases. This CDR3 contains 15 residues. Germline V gene sequence: CDR1 MNHEY, CDR2 SMNVEV (reference sequence). Germline trimming cut 5 bases from V and 2 bases from J; bases unmatched to any gene: 3. The CDR3 region has the DNA TGTGCCAGCAGTCACGACAGGGCTGGGGCCAACGTCCTGACTTTC. This encodes CASSHDRAGANVLTF.

This clonotype was detected many times. The V gene is TRBV7-2, the J gene TRBJ2-7; D is perhaps TRBD1 (5 bases). The germline V gene encodes CDR1 SGHTA and CDR2 FQGNSA. The CDR3 totals 15 residues. The V and J ends lost 5 bases and 3 bases respectively, with 17 bases between them. The CDR3 coding sequence is TGTGCCAGCAGCAACTACCGGACAAAGAGCTACGAGCAGTACTTC. It codes for CASSNYRTKSYEQYF.

In this sample, this clonotype turned up many times. The CDR3 DNA sequence: TGCAGCCCCTCAAGGACAGGGGGAGAGCCCCAGCATTTT. This encodes CSPSRTGGEPQHF. This sequence joins TRBV29-1 and TRBJ1-5; 10 nucleotides match TRBD1. The CDR3 runs to 13 residues. CDR1 is SQVTM and CDR2 is ANQGSEA in the germline V gene. The junction had 9 bases not matched to a gene; V was cut back by 8 bases and J by 8 bases.

This clonotype was seen at least ten times. This chain connects TRBV4-3 to TRBJ2-3; 8 positions agree with TRBD2. Germline lookup yields CDR1 LGHNA and CDR2 YSLEER. V lost 2 bases, J lost 4 bases, and 8 bases stayed unmatched. The CDR3 loop spans 16 amino acids. The CDR3 DNA sequence: TGCGCCAGCAGCCAACAAAGCGGGAGTCTGTCAGATACGCAGTATTTT. It translates to CASSQQSGSLSDTQYF.

With regard to this clonotype: With a much larger clone just one base away, this may be a read error. The J gene is TRBJ2-4, the V gene TRBV19; 10 nucleotides agree with TRBD2. Germline V CDR1 and CDR2: LNHDA, SQIVND (reference sequence). This CDR3 has 21 residues. V gave up 1 base and J gave up 3 bases; unmatched junction bases: 18. As DNA, the CDR3 is TGTGCCAGTAGTATAGGTGGATTGGCACTAGCGGGGAAACTAGTCAAAAACATTCAGTACTTC. It translates to CASSIGGLALAGKLVKNIQYF.

This clonotype was observed many times. The chain uses TRBV7-3 and TRBJ1-2; the match to TRBD1 covers 7 bases. The CDR3 runs to 13 residues. CDR1 is SGHTA, CDR2 FQGTGA, per germline. V gave up 1 base and J gave up 6 bases; unmatched junction bases: 2. The CDR3 protein is CASSLITGDGYTF. The DNA for the CDR3 is TGTGCCAGCAGCTTAATTACAGGGGATGGCTACACCTTC.

This clonotype was recorded many times. The V call is TRBV29-1, the J call TRBJ2-7; 16 bases map to TRBD2. The germline V gene has CDR1 SQVTM and CDR2 ANQGSEA. Germline trimming cut 6 bases from V and 4 bases from J; bases unmatched to any gene: 15. CDR3 length: 18 amino acids. The CDR3 sequence is CSVAGLAGGRLLSYEQYF. CDR3 in DNA: TGCAGCGTCGCGGGACTAGCGGGAGGGCGCCTCTTATCATACGAGCAGTACTTC.

This clonotype was found many times. The chain joins TRBV10-3 to TRBJ2-5; D unclear. From germline, CDR1 is ENHRY and CDR2 SYGVKD. CDR3 length: 13 amino acids. The V end lost 6 bases, the J end lost 4 bases, and 12 bases lay between the germline ends. The DNA for the CDR3 is TGTGCCATCAGGGCCCCCACGGGAGAGACCCAGTACTTC. Amino acid sequence: CAIRAPTGETQYF.

This clonotype has a count of ten or more. The CDR3 DNA sequence: TGTGCCAGCAGTGAAGCGACCCCGAAGGCAGATACGCAGTATTTT. Translating gives CASSEATPKADTQYF. V and J are TRBV2 and TRBJ2-3; D is unclear. The CDR3 loop spans 15 amino acids. V shed 0 bases and J shed 4 bases, with 11 bases lying between them. Germline CDR1 reads SNHLY; CDR2 reads FYNNEI.

For this clonotype: Since a much larger clone is just one base distant, this may be a read error. CDR3 nucleotides: TGTGCCAGCAGCCGCAACGACGAGACCCAGTACTTC. This encodes CASSRNDETQYF. This rearrangement joins TRBV3-1 to TRBJ2-5; no clear D. V was pared by 4 bases and J by 5 bases, with 8 bases between. The CDR3 sequence is 12 residues long. Germline values: CDR1 LGHDT, CDR2 YNNKEL (reference sequence).